The 14 T cell receptor beta chains reported below all come from one sample, sequenced in a study of early T cells in non-severe SARS-CoV-2 infection. A single record per CDR3 protein comes from TCRdb applying MiXCR to the 5' RACE reads. This table has 40,000 or so distinct CDR3 sequences, 11% appearing once. The sequenced sample consisted of whole blood. These receptors came from an adult who was a healthcare worker with PCR-confirmed SARS-CoV-2 infection or an uninfected control (not recorded which).

This clonotype was seen many times. The gene calls are TRBV9 and TRBJ2-2; 8 bases line up with TRBD2. The CDR3 runs 19 residues. The ends lost 4 bases at V and 1 base at J; junction bases unmatched: 15. CDR1 is SGDLS and CDR2 is YYNGEE in the germline V gene. CDR3 in DNA: TGTGCCAGCAGCACAAAAGCTAAGTCAGCGGGGGAGAACACCGGGGAGCTGTTTTTT. Translating it yields CASSTKAKSAGENTGELFF.

This clonotype was detected only once. DNA for the CDR3: TGTGCCAGCAGACCCCTTGGTGGGCGGACTATAGCCAAAAACATTCAGTACTTC. The encoded protein is CASRPLGGRTIAKNIQYF. This sequence joins TRBV6-2 or TRBV6-3 and TRBJ2-4; D might be TRBD2 (6 bases). The germline CDR1 and CDR2 sequences are MNHEY and SVGEGT. The V end lost 6 bases, the J end lost 0 bases, and 21 bases lay between the germline ends. The CDR3 is made up of 18 amino acids.

The rearrangement uses TRBV27 and TRBJ2-3; D gene unclear. Germline assignment: CDR1 MNHEY and CDR2 SMNVEV (reference sequence). V was cut by 0 bases and J by 7 bases, with 14 bases left in between. The CDR3 has 15 residues. The CDR3 region has the DNA TGTGCCAGCAGTTTATCCCCCGCGACCTCCCATACGCAGTATTTT. Amino acids: CASSLSPATSHTQYF.

This clonotype has a count of ten or more. The rearrangement joins TRBV3-1 to TRBJ1-1, with TRBD1 matching 10 bases. The V segment lost 5 bases and the J segment 6 bases; nucleotides outside the gene matches: 3. From germline, CDR1 is LGHDT and CDR2 YNNKEL (reference sequence). The CDR3 consists of 13 residues. Here the CDR3 reads CASSTGTGAEAFF. DNA for the CDR3: TGTGCCAGCAGCACCGGGACAGGGGCTGAAGCTTTCTTT.

The chain carries TRBV6-1 and TRBJ1-1, with no clear D. Germline CDR1 and CDR2: MNHNS and SASEGT. The CDR3 has 13 amino acids. Deletions cut 3 bases from V and 3 bases from J, with 8 bases between. The CDR3 is CASSEVKDTEAFF. CDR3 nucleotide sequence: TGTGCCAGCAGTGAGGTGAAGGACACTGAAGCTTTCTTT.

This clonotype was counted a few times. The chain carries TRBV29-1 and TRBJ1-4, with D unclear. The V end was cut by 5 bases, the J end by 7 bases, with 14 bases between. This CDR3 spans 13 amino acids. In germline, CDR1 is SQVTM, CDR2 ANQGSEA. DNA of the CDR3: TGCAGCGTTCTAGTCCTCGCAGCTGAAAAACTGTTTTTT. Its translation is CSVLVLAAEKLFF.

The sample holds many counts of this clonotype. The chain joins TRBV7-2 to TRBJ2-2; 9 bases fit TRBD1. This CDR3 contains 15 residues. The junction had 6 bases not matched to a gene; V was cut back by 10 bases and J by 0 bases. Per germline, CDR1 SGHTA and CDR2 FQGNSA. The CDR3 DNA reads TGTGCCATCAAGACAGGGGGGACGAACACCGGGGAGCTGTTTTTT. Encoded protein: CAIKTGGTNTGELFF.

CDR3 nucleotides: TGTGCCAGCTCGGGGAGGGTAAACACCATATATTTT. Amino acid sequence: CASSGRVNTIYF. V is TRBV28 and J is TRBJ1-3; D not resolved. Germline-derived CDR1 and CDR2 are MDHEN and SYDVKM. This CDR3 comprises 12 residues. V was shortened by 8 bases and J by 6 bases, with 11 bases between the two germline ends.

The V gene is TRBV11-2, the J gene TRBJ2-1; possible D gene TRBD2, 5 bases. CDR3 length equals 15 residues. CDR1 is SGHAT, CDR2 FQNNGV, per germline. Trimming left V 3 bases short and J 3 bases short, with 12 bases between. The CDR3 DNA follows: TGTGCCAGCAGCTTTCTTCGCGAGGGCTACAATGAGCAGTTCTTC. This encodes CASSFLREGYNEQFF.

This clonotype was observed many times. The chain is built from TRBV20-1 and TRBJ1-1, with D unclear. V lost 6 bases and J lost 3, with 17 bases in between. The CDR3 contains 14 residues. Germline lookup yields CDR1 DFQATT and CDR2 SNEGSKA (reference sequence). CDR3 residues: CSALGWTQDTEAFF. As DNA, the CDR3 is TGCAGTGCCCTTGGTTGGACCCAGGACACTGAAGCTTTCTTT.

The chain carries TRBV28 and TRBJ2-7, with 9 bases fitting TRBD2. The J segment lost 1 base and the V segment lost 2 bases, leaving 15 bases of the junction unmatched. CDR1 is MDHEN, CDR2 SYDVKM, per germline. The CDR3 loop spans 19 amino acids. The CDR3 sequence: CASSLPGVRTSVNSYEQYF. DNA of the CDR3: TGTGCCAGCAGTTTACCCGGGGTTAGGACTAGCGTTAATTCCTACGAGCAGTACTTC.

This clonotype was detected many times. This sequence joins TRBV7-9 and TRBJ1-2; the D is unclear. Looked up from germline, CDR1 is SEHNR and CDR2 is FQNEAQ (reference sequence). V was pared by 4 bases and J by 2 bases, with 8 bases between. This CDR3 has 13 amino acids. The CDR3 DNA reads TGTGCCAGCAGCTCCGCCGAGAACTATGGCTACACCTTC. Amino acid sequence: CASSSAENYGYTF.

This clonotype was seen many times. The gene calls are TRBV4-1 and TRBJ2-3; maybe TRBD1 (5 bases). CDR3 length: 15 amino acids. The germline V and J ends were trimmed by 0 bases and 1 base, with 8 bases remaining between them. The germline V gene has CDR1 MGHRA and CDR2 YSYEKL. This CDR3 reads CASSQDGRGTDTQYF. The CDR3 DNA sequence: TGCGCCAGCAGCCAAGACGGCAGGGGCACAGATACGCAGTATTTT.

This clonotype was picked up a small number of times. V is TRBV5-1 and J is TRBJ2-1; D remains unclear. Germline V CDR1 and CDR2: SGHRS, YFSETQ. This CDR3 is built from 15 residues. V was shortened by 4 bases and J by 6 bases, with 17 bases between the two germline ends. CDR3: CASSPLPGTFNEQFF. The CDR3 region has the DNA TGCGCCAGCAGCCCCCTCCCAGGAACTTTCAATGAGCAGTTCTTC.